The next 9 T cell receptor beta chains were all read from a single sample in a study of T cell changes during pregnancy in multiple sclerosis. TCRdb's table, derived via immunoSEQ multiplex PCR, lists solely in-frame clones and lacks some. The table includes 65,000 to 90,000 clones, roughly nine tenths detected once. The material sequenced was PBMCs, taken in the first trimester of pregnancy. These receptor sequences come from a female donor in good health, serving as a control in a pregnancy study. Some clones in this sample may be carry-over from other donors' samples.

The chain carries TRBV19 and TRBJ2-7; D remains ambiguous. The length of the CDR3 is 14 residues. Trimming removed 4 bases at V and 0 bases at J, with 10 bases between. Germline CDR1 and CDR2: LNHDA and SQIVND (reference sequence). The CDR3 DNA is TGTGCCAGTAGTACCACGACGGGCTCCTACGAGCAGTACTTC. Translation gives CASSTTTGSYEQYF.

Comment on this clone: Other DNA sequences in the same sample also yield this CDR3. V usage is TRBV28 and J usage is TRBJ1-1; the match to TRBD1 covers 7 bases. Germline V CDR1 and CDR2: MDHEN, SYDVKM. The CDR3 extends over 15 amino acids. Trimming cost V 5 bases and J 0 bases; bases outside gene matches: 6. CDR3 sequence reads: CASSLRQGLNTEAFF. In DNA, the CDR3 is TGTGCCAGCAGTCTGCGACAGGGCCTGAACACTGAAGCTTTCTTT.

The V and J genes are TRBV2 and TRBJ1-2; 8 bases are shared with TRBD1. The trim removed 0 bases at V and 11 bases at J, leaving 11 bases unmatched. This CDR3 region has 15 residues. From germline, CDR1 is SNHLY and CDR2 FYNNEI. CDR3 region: CASSEALPWTGTYTF. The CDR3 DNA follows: TGTGCCAGCAGTGAAGCGCTTCCTTGGACAGGGACGTACACCTTC.

CDR3: CASSGGTEKLFF. CDR3 sequence (DNA): TGTGCCAGCTCAGGGGGAACTGAAAAACTGTTTTTT. This sequence joins TRBV19 and TRBJ1-4, with 7 bases lining up with TRBD1. V shed 9 bases, J shed 7 bases, and the junction held 5 bases outside the gene matches. This CDR3 has 12 amino acids. Germline V gives CDR1 LNHDA, CDR2 SQIVND (reference sequence).

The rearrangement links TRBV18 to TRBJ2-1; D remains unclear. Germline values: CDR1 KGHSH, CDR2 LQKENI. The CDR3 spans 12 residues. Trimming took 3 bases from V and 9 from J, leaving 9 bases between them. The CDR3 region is CASSPEVGEQFF. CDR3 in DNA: TGTGCCAGCTCACCCGAGGTAGGTGAGCAGTTCTTC.

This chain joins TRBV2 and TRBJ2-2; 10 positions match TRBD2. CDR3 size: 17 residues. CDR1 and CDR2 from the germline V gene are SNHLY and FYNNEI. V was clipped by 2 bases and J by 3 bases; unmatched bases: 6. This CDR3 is CASSEPGTSAYTGELFF. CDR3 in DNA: TGTGCCAGCAGTGAACCGGGGACTAGCGCGTACACCGGGGAGCTGTTTTTT.

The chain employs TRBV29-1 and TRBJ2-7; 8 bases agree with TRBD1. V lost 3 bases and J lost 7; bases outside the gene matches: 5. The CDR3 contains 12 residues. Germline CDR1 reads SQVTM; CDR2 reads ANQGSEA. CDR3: CSVDQGAGEQYF. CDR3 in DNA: TGCAGCGTTGATCAGGGGGCCGGTGAGCAGTACTTC.

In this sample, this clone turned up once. The CDR3, as DNA: TGTGCCAGCAGCCCGGACAGGATTAATGAAAAACTGTTTTTT. It yields the protein CASSPDRINEKLFF. The V gene is TRBV5-6, the J gene TRBJ1-4; 7 nucleotides line up with TRBD1. Per the germline V gene, CDR1 is SGHDT and CDR2 is YYEEEE. The CDR3 extends over 14 amino acids. Unmatched junction bases numbered 4, after V lost 4 bases and J lost 4 bases.

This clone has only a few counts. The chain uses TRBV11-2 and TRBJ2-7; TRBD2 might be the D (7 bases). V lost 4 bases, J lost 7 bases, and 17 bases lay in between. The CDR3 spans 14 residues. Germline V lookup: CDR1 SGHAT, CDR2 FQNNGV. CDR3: CASSSWGASGEQYF. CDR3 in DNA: TGTGCCAGCAGCTCATGGGGGGCTAGCGGTGAGCAGTACTTC.